The 21 T cell receptor beta chains given below trace back to one sample, sequenced in a study of T-cell memory formation after mild COVID-19. TCRdb itself ran the 5' RACE reads through MiXCR, one entry per CDR3 protein. The data contain about 29,000 distinct CDR3 sequences, more than 10% of them singletons. Sequencing input: PBMCs or a T cell subset sorted from them (not recorded which). All receptors derive from an adult woman who had mild COVID-19 (a few samples of this study predate the infection). Cell type and time point are not known.

This clonotype was detected many times. This chain links TRBV5-1 with TRBJ2-1; 8 nucleotides match TRBD1. Germline lookup yields CDR1 SGHRS and CDR2 YFSETQ. The V and J ends lost 5 bases and 8 bases, in that order; junction bases with no gene match: 9. The CDR3 spans 14 residues. The CDR3 nucleotides are TGCGCCAGCAGTCCTTTCGCAGGGGGCGATGAGCAGTTCTTC. Translation gives CASSPFAGGDEQFF.

V gene TRBV19 combines with J gene TRBJ1-2, with 9 bases aligning to TRBD1. The CDR3 has 14 amino acids. Germline CDR1 LNHDA, CDR2 SQIVND (reference sequence). The ends lost 9 bases at V and 4 bases at J; junction bases unmatched: 9. CDR3 residues: CASVKDRGGYGYTF. CDR3 in DNA: TGTGCCAGCGTCAAGGACAGGGGAGGCTATGGCTACACCTTC.

This clonotype has ten or more counts. CDR3 DNA sequence: TGCAGCGTGGATCGGGGCAAACGGGATACGCAGTATTTT. It is translated as CSVDRGKRDTQYF. V and J are TRBV29-1 and TRBJ2-3, with D perhaps assigned TRBD1 or TRBD2 (5 bases each). Germline V gene lookup returns CDR1 SQVTM and CDR2 ANQGSEA. V was clipped by 6 bases and J by 6 bases, with 16 bases between them. This CDR3 contains 13 residues.

This clonotype appeared many times. The V gene is TRBV21-1, the J gene TRBJ1-6; the listed D gene, TRBD1, was not tested against the DNA. TRBV21-1 is a pseudogene. This CDR3 has 15 amino acids. CDR3 residues: CASSPRGGRNSPLHF. CDR3 bases: TGTGCCAGCAGCCCACGGGGGGGGCGGAATTCACCCCTCCACTTT.

This clonotype came up many times. The V and J genes are TRBV5-4 and TRBJ2-7, with TRBD2 identical over 12 bases. V lost 5 bases and J lost 7; bases outside the gene matches: 13. This CDR3 region has 16 residues. The germline V gene has CDR1 SGHNT and CDR2 YYREEE (reference sequence). The CDR3 loop reads CASRTGLAGSSYEQYF. CDR3 nucleotide sequence: TGTGCCAGCAGAACTGGACTAGCGGGATCCTCTTATGAGCAGTACTTC.

This clonotype showed up many times. The chain joins TRBV19 to TRBJ1-2; D is unclear. Per germline, CDR1 LNHDA and CDR2 SQIVND (reference sequence). V was trimmed by 5 bases and J by 14 bases, leaving 18 bases between them. The CDR3 has 12 amino acids. This CDR3 reads CASSSIPTVRTF. As DNA, the CDR3 is TGTGCCAGTAGTTCAATTCCGACGGTGAGAACCTTC. Looking up the rest from reference TRBV19 and TRBJ1-2 gives the full variable domain: DGGITQSPKYLFRKEGQNVTLSCEQNLNHDAMYWYRQDPGQGLRLIYYSQIVNDFQKGDIAEGYSVSREKKESFPLTVTSAQKNPTAFYLCASSSIPTVRTFGSGTRLTVV.

This clonotype appeared many times. V gene TRBV12-3 or TRBV12-4 combines with J gene TRBJ1-5; weak D call: TRBD1 (5 bases). V lost 3 bases, J lost 6 bases, and 15 bases lay in between. This CDR3 has 15 amino acids. DNA for the CDR3: TGTGCCAGCAGTTTGGAGGGGTTGGAGGGTCAGCCCCAGCATTTT. This encodes CASSLEGLEGQPQHF.

Many counts were recorded for this clonotype. The chain is built from TRBV5-6 and TRBJ2-2; D gene ambiguous. Trimming took off 3 bases at V and 1 base at J, with 4 bases between the two ends. The V gene's germline CDR1 is SGHDT and CDR2 YYEEEE. There are 13 residues in the CDR3. The CDR3 coding sequence is TGTGCCAGCAGCTGGGTGAACACCGGGGAGCTGTTTTTT. Its translation: CASSWVNTGELFF.

This clonotype was seen ten or more times. This rearrangement joins TRBV6-4 to TRBJ1-6; 10 positions agree with TRBD1. Unmatched junction bases numbered 4, after V lost 2 bases and J lost 9 bases. Germline CDR1 and CDR2: MRHNA and SNTAGT. This CDR3 contains 15 residues. The CDR3 DNA reads as TGTGCCAGCAGTGACGGACAGGGGGAAATTTCACCCCTCCACTTT. Amino acids: CASSDGQGEISPLHF.

This clonotype occurred many times. The CDR3 region is CASSNAGTGMYEQYF. CDR3 DNA sequence: TGTGCCAGCAGTAACGCCGGGACAGGGATGTACGAGCAGTACTTC. The chain is built from TRBV25-1 and TRBJ2-7; 9 bases align to TRBD1. This CDR3 region has 15 residues. Germline CDR1 MGHDK, CDR2 SYGVNS. V was clipped by 5 bases and J by 4 bases; unmatched bases: 9.

This clonotype was seen many times. The rearrangement joins TRBV5-1 to TRBJ2-4; D may be TRBD1 (6 bases). V lost 5 bases and J 2 bases, leaving 17 bases between the germline ends. CDR3 length: 16 amino acids. Germline V gene sequence: CDR1 SGHRS, CDR2 YFSETQ. CDR3 coding DNA: TGCGCCAGCAGAGATACAGGGACGGGGTCCAAAAACATTCAGTACTTC. This codes for CASRDTGTGSKNIQYF.

Remarks on this clonotype: Given a much more abundant clone one base away, this may be a read error. The gene calls are TRBV25-1 and TRBJ2-2, with TRBD1 matching over 9 bases. This CDR3 has 15 residues. In germline, CDR1 is MGHDK, CDR2 SYGVNS. J gave up 4 bases and V 3 bases, and 3 bases lay outside the gene matches. The CDR3 sequence: CASSDGDRATGELFF. The CDR3 bases are TGTGCCAGCAGTGATGGGGACAGGGCCACCGGGGAGCTGTTTTTT. The full variable domain, completed using reference TRBV25-1 and TRBJ2-2, is EADIYQTPRYLVIGTGKKITLECSQTMGHDKMYWYQQDPGMELHLIHYSYGVNSTEKGDLSSESTVSRIRTEHFPLTLESARPSHTSQYLCASSDGDRATGELFFGEGSRLTVL.

This clonotype was recorded many times. The genes are TRBV20-1 and TRBJ1-2; D gene ambiguous. From germline, CDR1 is DFQATT and CDR2 SNEGSKA (reference sequence). The ends were cut back, 6 bases at V and 7 bases at J, with 24 bases in the middle. CDR3 size: 15 residues. DNA for the CDR3: TGCAGTGCCCCCTCCCCGGGCCCCACAGCAAGTGGCTACACCTTC. Translating it yields CSAPSPGPTASGYTF.

At least ten counts were recorded for this clonotype. The chain joins TRBV7-9 to TRBJ1-5; D is unresolved. The CDR3 runs to 13 residues. Trimming pared 4 bases from V and 4 bases from J, leaving 8 bases between. The germline CDR1 and CDR2 sequences are SEHNR and FQNEAQ (reference sequence). DNA of the CDR3: TGTGCCAGCAGCTCAATTGGGAATCAGCCCCAGCATTTT. Residues: CASSSIGNQPQHF.

This clonotype was recorded at least ten times. The V and J genes are TRBV20-1 and TRBJ2-1; tentatively, D is TRBD2 (5 bases). The germline CDR1 and CDR2 sequences are DFQATT and SNEGSKA (reference sequence). V was pared by 5 bases and J by 6 bases, with 14 bases between. The CDR3 covers 13 residues. CDR3 coding DNA: TGCAGTGCTGGCCCGGGGAAGGGCAATGAGCAGTTCTTC. Translated: CSAGPGKGNEQFF.

The gene calls are TRBV12-3 or TRBV12-4 and TRBJ2-3; D call uncertain. Deletions cut 6 bases from V and 8 bases from J, with 9 bases between. The CDR3 is 11 amino acids. The CDR3: CASSHDGTQYF. CDR3 nucleotide sequence: TGTGCCAGCAGCCACGATGGTACGCAGTATTTT.

This clonotype has at least ten counts. For the CDR3, the DNA is TGTGCCAGCAGCTTACTAGCGGGAGGGCTTTTAGAGACCCAGTACTTC. It specifies CASSLLAGGLLETQYF. The J gene is TRBJ2-5, the V gene TRBV7-6; 12 bases match TRBD2. Trimming cost V 2 bases and J 4 bases; bases outside gene matches: 5. In germline, CDR1 is SGHVS, CDR2 FNYEAQ. The length of the CDR3 is 16 residues.

This clonotype was observed many times. The chain recombines TRBV2 with TRBJ2-7, with TRBD1 matching over 7 bases. With 8 bases clipped from V and 0 bases from J, the junction kept 7 bases outside the gene matches. The length of the CDR3 is 14 residues. Germline V gene lookup returns CDR1 SNHLY and CDR2 FYNNEI. DNA for the CDR3: TGTGCCAGCTACCGGGACAGAGCCTCCTACGAGCAGTACTTC. Its protein is CASYRDRASYEQYF.

In its sample, this clonotype was seen many times. The V gene is TRBV27, the J gene TRBJ1-2, with D possibly TRBD1 on 6 matching bases. Per germline, CDR1 MNHEY and CDR2 SMNVEV (reference sequence). This CDR3 spans 13 amino acids. V was clipped by 2 bases and J by 8 bases, with 12 bases between them. In nucleotides, the CDR3 is TGTGCCAGCAGTTTAGGGGGGGCGAGAGGCTACACCTTC. Translation gives CASSLGGARGYTF.

The V and J genes are TRBV7-9 and TRBJ1-1, with a possible D match to TRBD1 (5 bases). The CDR3 is 13 residues long. Germline lookup yields CDR1 SEHNR and CDR2 FQNEAQ (reference sequence). Trimming took off 5 bases at V and 7 bases at J, with 14 bases between the two ends. The CDR3 nucleotides read TGTGCCAGCAGCGGGACGGCCCGTCTTGAAGCTTTCTTT. This sequence encodes CASSGTARLEAFF. Full variable domain (missing parts from reference TRBV7-9 and TRBJ1-1): DTGVSQNPRHKITKRGQNVTFRCDPISEHNRLYWYRQTLGQGPEFLTYFQNEAQLEKSRLLSDRFSAERPKGSFSTLEIQRTEQGDSAMYLCASSGTARLEAFFGQGTRLTVV.

By frequency in the sample, this clonotype is medium-sized. The CDR3 sequence: CATSDHKQGHNQPQHF. CDR3 nucleotide sequence: TGTGCCACCAGTGATCACAAACAGGGCCACAATCAGCCCCAGCATTTT. V is TRBV24-1 and J is TRBJ1-5; TRBD1 might be the D (6 bases). This CDR3 contains 16 residues. Germline V CDR1 and CDR2: KGHDR, SFDVKD. V lost 3 bases and J 3 bases, leaving 14 bases between the germline ends.